Presented here are 10 T cell receptor beta chains from one specimen sequenced in a study of T cell responses to AZD1222 COVID-19 vaccine. Method: immunoSEQ multiplex PCR; TCRdb's copy keeps in-frame clones and lacks some. Here the sample spans roughly 110,000 clones, roughly 87% being singletons. The specimen was peripheral blood, collected 28 days after the second AZD1222 dose. The receptors were sampled from an adult who received the AZD1222 COVID-19 vaccine.

The chain couples TRBV6-1 to TRBJ2-2; 10 bases align to TRBD1. CDR1 MNHNS and CDR2 SASEGT come from the germline V gene. The CDR3 runs to 14 residues. V lost 6 bases and J lost 5; bases outside the gene matches: 3. The CDR3 here is CASRRGQGTGELFF. The DNA of the CDR3 is TGTGCCAGCAGAAGGGGACAGGGGACCGGGGAGCTGTTTTTT.

The chain has TRBV7-9 and TRBJ1-2; no clear D. This CDR3 has 16 amino acids. CDR1 SEHNR and CDR2 FQNEAQ come from the germline V gene (reference sequence). Trimming shortened V by 5 bases and J by 4 bases, and 20 bases separated the two germline ends. The CDR3 DNA follows: TGTGCCAGCAGCAGCAGTTTGGGCGCAACCTCCTATGGCTACACCTTC. Residues: CASSSSLGATSYGYTF.

The genes are TRBV7-2 and TRBJ2-5; D is uncertain. The CDR3 contains 13 residues. Per the germline V gene, CDR1 is SGHTA and CDR2 is FQGNSA. Trimming removed 1 base from V and 5 bases from J, with 8 bases in between. DNA for the CDR3: TGTGCCAGCAGCTTAGACAGAAGGGAGACCCAGTACTTC. Translated, it gives CASSLDRRETQYF.

The J gene is TRBJ1-6, the V gene TRBV2; perhaps TRBD1 as D (5 bases). V lost 4 bases and J lost 3, with 13 bases in between. CDR1 is SNHLY, CDR2 FYNNEI, per germline. There are 16 residues in the CDR3. The CDR3 sequence: CASSAEDRLYNSPLHF. The CDR3 DNA is TGTGCCAGCAGTGCCGAAGACAGACTCTATAATTCACCCCTCCACTTT.

The chain recombines TRBV5-5 with TRBJ1-5, with D hard to call. CDR3 length: 16 residues. Germline V gives CDR1 SGHKS, CDR2 YYEKEE (reference sequence). Trimming stripped 3 bases from V and 0 bases from J, with 13 bases between. The DNA for the CDR3 is TGTGCCAGCAGCTCGCCTGACAACGATAGCAATCAGCCCCAGCATTTT. Protein: CASSSPDNDSNQPQHF. Using reference TRBV5-5 and TRBJ1-5 for the parts outside the CDR3, the full variable domain is DAGVTQSPTHLIKTRGQQVTLRCSPISGHKSVSWYQQVLGQGPQFIFQYYEKEERGRGNFPDRFSARQFPNYSSELNVNALLLGDSALYLCASSSPDNDSNQPQHFGDGTRLSIL.

The V call is TRBV10-3, the J call TRBJ2-1, with 10 bases fitting TRBD1. This CDR3 spans 16 amino acids. After removal of 3 bases from V and 2 bases from J, the junction contained 4 bases not matched to a gene. CDR1 is ENHRY and CDR2 is SYGVKD in the germline V gene. The CDR3 region is CAISDPGTGAYNEQFF. The CDR3 nucleotides are TGTGCCATCAGTGATCCCGGGACAGGGGCCTACAATGAGCAGTTCTTC.

On this clone itself: An end of the junction differs from the germline gene, which may be a read error. The chain joins TRBV14 to TRBJ2-7; D assignment may be TRBD1 or TRBD2 (7 bases each). There are 14 residues in the CDR3. Looked up from germline, CDR1 is SGHDN and CDR2 is FVKESK. CDR3 in amino acids: CASSGTDYSYEQYF. Written as DNA, the CDR3 is TGTGCGAGCAGCGGGACAGACTACTCCTACGAGCAGTACTTC.

This rearrangement joins TRBV4-1 to TRBJ2-7, with D possibly being TRBD1 (6 bases). This CDR3 contains 14 residues. V was cut by 0 bases and J by 3 bases, with 9 bases left in between. From germline, CDR1 is MGHRA and CDR2 YSYEKL. CDR3 sequence: CASSQEGGFYEQYF. The CDR3 DNA reads as TGCGCCAGCAGCCAAGAAGGGGGTTTCTACGAGCAGTACTTC.

This chain links TRBV7-9 with TRBJ1-2; no definite D call. Germline loops: CDR1 SEHNR, CDR2 FQNEAQ (reference sequence). V lost 2 bases to trimming and J lost 5 bases, with 6 bases between them. The CDR3 extends over 12 amino acids. This chain's CDR3 is CASSLRAYGYTF. CDR3 DNA sequence: TGTGCCAGCAGCTTAAGGGCGTATGGCTACACCTTC.

This clone was observed a few times. The chain is built from TRBV19 and TRBJ1-2; TRBD1 matches at 7 bases. The trim removed 5 bases at V and 6 bases at J, leaving 6 bases unmatched. CDR3 length: 13 amino acids. Germline values: CDR1 LNHDA, CDR2 SQIVND (reference sequence). This chain's CDR3 is CASSPQGVDGYTF. The CDR3 DNA follows: TGTGCCAGTAGTCCTCAGGGGGTGGATGGCTACACCTTC. Using reference TRBV19 and TRBJ1-2 for the parts outside the CDR3, the full variable domain is DGGITQSPKYLFRKEGQNVTLSCEQNLNHDAMYWYRQDPGQGLRLIYYSQIVNDFQKGDIAEGYSVSREKKESFPLTVTSAQKNPTAFYLCASSPQGVDGYTFGSGTRLTVV.